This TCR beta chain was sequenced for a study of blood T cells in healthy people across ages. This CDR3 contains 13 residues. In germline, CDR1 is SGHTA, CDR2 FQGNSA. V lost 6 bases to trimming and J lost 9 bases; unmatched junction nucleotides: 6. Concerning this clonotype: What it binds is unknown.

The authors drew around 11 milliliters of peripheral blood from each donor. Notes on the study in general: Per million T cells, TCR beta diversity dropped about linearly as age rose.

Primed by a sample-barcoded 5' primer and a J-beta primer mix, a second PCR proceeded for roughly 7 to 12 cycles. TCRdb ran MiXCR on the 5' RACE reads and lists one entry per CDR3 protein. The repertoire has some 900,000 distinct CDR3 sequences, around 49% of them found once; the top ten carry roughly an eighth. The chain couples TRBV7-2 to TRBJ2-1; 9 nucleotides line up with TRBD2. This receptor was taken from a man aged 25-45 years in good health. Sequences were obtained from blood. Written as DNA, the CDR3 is TGTGCCAGCAGGGGACTAGCAGTAGGTGAGCAGTTCTTC. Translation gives CASRGLAVGEQFF. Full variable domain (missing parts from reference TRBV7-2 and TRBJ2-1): GAGVSQSPSNKVTEKGKDVELRCDPISGHTALYWYRQSLGQGLEFLIYFQGNSAPDKSGLPSDRFSAERTGGSVSTLTIQRTQQEDSAVYLCASRGLAVGEQFFGPGTRLTVL.